These 6 T cell receptor beta chains originate from one sample sequenced in a study of CD8 T cells in Susac syndrome. Random hexamers served to reverse transcribe roughly 0.5 to 1 ug RNA. TCRdb re-derived calls from the immunoSEQ multiplex PCR reads in MiXCR, one entry per CDR3 protein. Among 190,000 or so distinct CDR3 sequences listed, over 90% were seen once. The sample was CD4+ T cells from PBMCs. The source of these receptors is a human donor with multiple sclerosis.

The J gene is TRBJ2-5, the V gene TRBV29-1, with 7 bases that match TRBD1. The CDR3 consists of 13 residues. With 4 bases clipped from V and 5 bases from J, the junction kept 7 bases outside the gene matches. The V gene's germline CDR1 is SQVTM and CDR2 ANQGSEA. In DNA, the CDR3 is TGCAGCGTTGCCCTGACAGGGCGGGAGACCCAGTACTTC. Protein sequence: CSVALTGRETQYF. Filled out from reference TRBV29-1 and TRBJ2-5, the complete variable domain reads SAVISQKPSRDICQRGTSLTIQCQVDSQVTMMFWYRQQPGQSLTLIATANQGSEATYESGFVIDKFPISRPNLTFSTLTVSNMSPEDSSIYLCSVALTGRETQYFGPGTRLLVL.

The CDR3 protein is CASSWDRRVWETQYF. The CDR3 DNA follows: TGTGCCAGCAGTTGGGACAGGAGGGTTTGGGAGACCCAGTACTTC. The V and J genes are TRBV7-9 and TRBJ2-5; the match to TRBD1 covers 8 bases. This CDR3 comprises 15 residues. J gave up 5 bases and V 6 bases, and 11 bases lay outside the gene matches. Germline V gene data show CDR1 as SEHNR and CDR2 as FQNEAQ (reference sequence). The complete variable domain, with remaining parts taken from reference TRBV7-9 and TRBJ2-5, reads DTGVSQNPRHKITKRGQNVTFRCDPISEHNRLYWYRQTLGQGPEFLTYFQNEAQLEKSRLLSDRFSAERPKGSFSTLEIQRTEQGDSAMYLCASSWDRRVWETQYFGPGTRLLVL.

This sequence joins TRBV14 and TRBJ2-1; D is ambiguous. This CDR3 is built from 15 residues. The germline gives CDR1 SGHDN, CDR2 FVKESK. The V end was cut by 4 bases, the J end by 0 bases, with 10 bases between. The CDR3 sequence: CASSPLQFSYNEQFF. As DNA, the CDR3 is TGTGCCAGCAGCCCCCTGCAGTTCTCCTACAATGAGCAGTTCTTC.

This clonotype was counted a single time. The chain joins TRBV27 to TRBJ2-1; perhaps TRBD1 as D (6 bases). Trimming removed 8 bases from V and 1 base from J, with 21 bases in between. This CDR3 is built from 17 residues. Germline V gives CDR1 MNHEY, CDR2 SMNVEV (reference sequence). The CDR3 DNA reads as TGTGCCAGCCGATGGACAGCGAGGTCCGGTTCCTACAATGAGCAGTTCTTC. Amino acid sequence: CASRWTARSGSYNEQFF.

This clonotype was seen ten or more times. V and J are TRBV7-2 and TRBJ2-3, with no clear D. CDR1 and CDR2 from the germline V gene are SGHTA and FQGNSA. The CDR3 has 12 amino acids. The V gene lost 1 base and the J gene lost 3 bases, with 2 bases spanning the gap. CDR3 in amino acids: CASSLDTDTQYF. CDR3 sequence (DNA): TGTGCCAGCAGCTTAGATACAGATACGCAGTATTTT.

This chain connects TRBV19 to TRBJ1-5; 8 nucleotides align to TRBD1. Germline V gives CDR1 LNHDA, CDR2 SQIVND (reference sequence). J gave up 4 bases and V 6 bases, and 2 bases lay outside the gene matches. The CDR3 covers 13 residues. The CDR3 sequence: CASRDRANQPQHF. CDR3 bases: TGTGCCAGTAGGGACAGGGCTAATCAGCCCCAGCATTTT. Variable domain in full (rest from reference TRBV19 and TRBJ1-5): DGGITQSPKYLFRKEGQNVTLSCEQNLNHDAMYWYRQDPGQGLRLIYYSQIVNDFQKGDIAEGYSVSREKKESFPLTVTSAQKNPTAFYLCASRDRANQPQHFGDGTRLSIL.